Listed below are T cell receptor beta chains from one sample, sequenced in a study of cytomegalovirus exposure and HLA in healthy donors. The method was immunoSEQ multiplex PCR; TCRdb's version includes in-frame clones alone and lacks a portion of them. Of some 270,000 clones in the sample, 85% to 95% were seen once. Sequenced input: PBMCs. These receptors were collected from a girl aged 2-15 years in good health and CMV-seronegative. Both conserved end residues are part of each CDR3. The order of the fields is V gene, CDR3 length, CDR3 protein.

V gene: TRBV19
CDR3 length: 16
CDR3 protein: CASSPGQSEWGETQYF

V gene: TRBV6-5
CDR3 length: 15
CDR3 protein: CASSSDRGTLTEAFF

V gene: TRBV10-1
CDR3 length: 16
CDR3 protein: CASSVDRGLGTDTQYF

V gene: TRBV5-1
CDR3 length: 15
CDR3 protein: CASSRREAVNTEAFF

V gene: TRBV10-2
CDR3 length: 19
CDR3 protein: CASSRAGTGAWGSGDEQYF

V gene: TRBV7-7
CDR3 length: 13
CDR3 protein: CASSQARYNEQFF

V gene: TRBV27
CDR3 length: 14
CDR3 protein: CASSLYGGTDTQYF

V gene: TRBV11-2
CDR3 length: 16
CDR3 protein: CASSWGTGTGLDTQYF

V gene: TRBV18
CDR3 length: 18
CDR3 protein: CASSPNYPGTGDHQPQHF

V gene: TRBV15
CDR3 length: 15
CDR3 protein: CATSSAGLRGTEAFF

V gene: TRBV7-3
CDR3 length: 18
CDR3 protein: CASSLRPGQATMNTEAFF

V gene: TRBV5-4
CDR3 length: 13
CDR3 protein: CASSLPGNTEAFF

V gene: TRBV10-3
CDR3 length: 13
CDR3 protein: CAISDSEGGEQFF

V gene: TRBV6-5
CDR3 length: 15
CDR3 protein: CASSSEPGQRGGYTF

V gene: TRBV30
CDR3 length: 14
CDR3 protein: CAWRGAGARETQYF

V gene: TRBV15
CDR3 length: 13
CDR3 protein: CATPGGGNYGYTF

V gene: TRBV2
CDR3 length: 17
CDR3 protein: CASTRDRATSSGNTIYF

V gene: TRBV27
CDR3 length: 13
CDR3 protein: CASAKGTTDTQYF

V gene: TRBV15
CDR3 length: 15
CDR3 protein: CATSRDQGSGNTIYF

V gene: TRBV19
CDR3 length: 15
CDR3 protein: CASSMSHSGANVLTF

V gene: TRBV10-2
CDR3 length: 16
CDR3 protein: CASSDFSGGRGDTQYF

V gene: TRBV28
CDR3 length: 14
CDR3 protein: CASSLFAGQNIQYF

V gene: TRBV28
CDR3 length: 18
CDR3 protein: CASSLDTATGGLNEKLFF

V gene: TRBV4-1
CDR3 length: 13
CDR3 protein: CASSSGVYNEQFF

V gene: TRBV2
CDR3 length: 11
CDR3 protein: CASVADNEQFF

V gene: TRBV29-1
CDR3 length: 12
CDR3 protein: CSVERSAGLQFF

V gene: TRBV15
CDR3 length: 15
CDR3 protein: CATNPEEGATGELFF

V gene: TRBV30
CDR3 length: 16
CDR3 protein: CAWSAESSGNADTQYF

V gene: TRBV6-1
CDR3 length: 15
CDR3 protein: CASSWTGGENTEAFF

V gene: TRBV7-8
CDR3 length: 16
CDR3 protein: CASSLWDTIRQPTQYF